The next 24 T cell receptor beta chains were all read from a single sample in a study of cytotoxic CD8 clonotypes in ibrutinib-treated CLL. Profiling relied on immunoSEQ multiplex PCR, and the TCRdb table lists in-frame clones only, not all of them. The table has a few hundred thousand clones, 67% seen once; the top ten hold about 6.7%. Sequences were derived from PBMCs, sampled after 36 months of ibrutinib treatment. All receptors come from a human donor with chronic lymphocytic leukemia.

J is TRBJ2-1 and V is TRBV5-6; D possibly corresponds to TRBD2 (6 bases). CDR3 size: 15 residues. Germline CDR1 SGHDT, CDR2 YYEEEE. Trimming took off 2 bases at V and 4 bases at J, with 13 bases between the two ends. In DNA, the CDR3 is TGTGCCAGCAGCTTACCGGGACTCCCTTACAATGAGCAGTTCTTC. This translates into CASSLPGLPYNEQFF.

This rearrangement joins TRBV9 to TRBJ2-5, with 9 bases aligning to TRBD2. Looked up from germline, CDR1 is SGDLS and CDR2 is YYNGEE. Trimming removed 4 bases from V and 4 bases from J; junction bases left unmatched: 8. CDR3 size: 15 residues. CDR3 loop: CASSIIAGAGETQYF. CDR3 DNA sequence: TGTGCCAGCAGCATCATAGCGGGGGCAGGAGAGACCCAGTACTTC.

This clone occurred a few times. This chain links TRBV4-1 with TRBJ2-7; D might be TRBD1 or TRBD2, each matching 5 bases. This CDR3 contains 14 residues. V was cut by 1 base and J by 5 bases, with 12 bases left in between. Germline V gives CDR1 MGHRA, CDR2 YSYEKL. DNA for the CDR3: TGCGCCAGCAGCCAAGGAAGGGACGCTCACGAGCAGTACTTC. Its protein product is CASSQGRDAHEQYF.

This CDR3 is CATRGSGANVLTF. The CDR3 DNA follows: TGTGCCACCAGGGGCTCTGGGGCCAACGTCCTGACTTTC. This chain joins TRBV15 and TRBJ2-6; D gene unclear. Germline V gene lookup returns CDR1 LNHNV and CDR2 YYDKDF (reference sequence). Trimming cost V 6 bases and J 0 bases, with 3 bases left between them. The CDR3 spans 13 residues. The whole variable domain, filled in from reference TRBV15 and TRBJ2-6, reads DAMVIQNPRYQVTQFGKPVTLSCSQTLNHNVMYWYQQKSSQAPKLLFHYYDKDFNNEADTPDNFQSRRPNTSFCFLDIRSPGLGDTAMYLCATRGSGANVLTFGAGSRLTVL.

The gene calls are TRBV9 and TRBJ2-3; 8 nucleotides match TRBD2. The CDR3 spans 16 residues. Looked up from germline, CDR1 is SGDLS and CDR2 is YYNGEE. The V and J ends lost 2 bases and 5 bases, in that order; junction bases with no gene match: 10. CDR3 in amino acids: CASSVSGSFIGDTQYF. The CDR3 DNA reads as TGTGCCAGCAGCGTGAGCGGGAGTTTTATAGGAGATACGCAGTATTTT.

The chain combines TRBV6-1 with TRBJ2-7; possible D gene TRBD2, 5 bases. The length of the CDR3 is 14 residues. Germline lookup yields CDR1 MNHNS and CDR2 SASEGT. V shed 3 bases and J shed 2 bases, with 11 bases lying between them. The chain's CDR3 is CASSDQTGTYEQYF. The CDR3 coding sequence is TGTGCCAGCAGTGACCAGACGGGAACCTACGAGCAGTACTTC.

The rearrangement joins TRBV19 to TRBJ1-1; D remains ambiguous. The CDR3 is 15 amino acids. CDR1 LNHDA and CDR2 SQIVND come from the germline V gene (reference sequence). Between the trimmed V and J ends, which lost 0 bases and 4 bases, there was a span of 12 bases. CDR3 in amino acids: CASSIDPGPGTEAFF. CDR3 in DNA: TGTGCCAGTAGTATAGACCCCGGACCAGGCACTGAAGCTTTCTTT.

The table lists this clone with a few counts. The rearrangement uses TRBV7-9 and TRBJ2-7, with 9 positions matching TRBD1. CDR1 is SEHNR and CDR2 is FQNEAQ in the germline V gene (reference sequence). The V segment lost 2 bases and the J segment 5 bases; nucleotides outside the gene matches: 4. The CDR3 is made up of 14 amino acids. The CDR3 nucleotides are TGTGCCAGCAGCTTATACAGGGGGCAAGACGAGCAGTACTTC. Encoded protein: CASSLYRGQDEQYF.

The chain carries TRBV18 and TRBJ1-5; perhaps TRBD1 as D (5 bases). The V and J ends lost 0 bases and 4 bases respectively, with 13 bases between them. The CDR3 runs to 16 residues. The germline V gene has CDR1 KGHSH and CDR2 LQKENI. CDR3 protein: CASSPPGRQKNQPQHF. The DNA for the CDR3 is TGTGCCAGCTCACCACCGGGACGCCAGAAAAATCAGCCCCAGCATTTT.

V gene TRBV27 combines with J gene TRBJ2-2, with TRBD2 matching over 12 bases. With V trimmed by 5 bases and J by 4 bases, 5 bases remained unmatched. The CDR3 is 16 amino acids. Germline values: CDR1 MNHEY, CDR2 SMNVEV (reference sequence). The CDR3, as DNA: TGTGCCAGCAGTCGAGGGACTAGCGGGTTCACCGGGGAGCTGTTTTTT. Residues: CASSRGTSGFTGELFF.

This chain links TRBV4-3 with TRBJ1-2, with 10 nucleotides matching TRBD1. CDR3 length equals 15 residues. Trimming at V came to 0 bases and at J to 3 bases, leaving 1 base not matched to a gene. CDR1 and CDR2 (germline): LGHNA, YSLEER. The CDR3 here is CASSQDGTGDYGYTF. The CDR3 bases are TGCGCCAGCAGCCAAGATGGGACAGGGGACTATGGCTACACCTTC.

V gene TRBV5-1 combines with J gene TRBJ1-1; the D gene is possibly TRBD1 (6 bases). CDR3 size: 12 residues. V lost 4 bases to trimming and J lost 12 bases, with 16 bases between them. Germline assignment: CDR1 SGHRS and CDR2 YFSETQ. Here the CDR3 DNA reads TGCGCCAGCAGCCCGGACAGCCTTACTCCTTTCTTT. Its protein product is CASSPDSLTPFF.

The genes are TRBV5-4 and TRBJ2-5; 8 positions agree with TRBD2. The V and J ends lost 4 bases and 4 bases, in that order; junction bases with no gene match: 0. The germline V gene has CDR1 SGHNT and CDR2 YYREEE (reference sequence). This CDR3 contains 12 residues. In DNA form, the CDR3 reads TGTGCCAGCAGCCTAGCGGGAGAGACCCAGTACTTC. Residues: CASSLAGETQYF.

This sequence joins TRBV5-1 and TRBJ2-1; TRBD2 agrees at 13 bases. The V segment lost 5 bases and the J segment 4 bases; nucleotides outside the gene matches: 3. The CDR3 spans 15 residues. Germline V gene sequence: CDR1 SGHRS, CDR2 YFSETQ. The CDR3 sequence: CASSSGLAGYNEQFF. The CDR3 bases are TGCGCCAGCAGTTCGGGACTAGCGGGGTACAATGAGCAGTTCTTC.

The count of this clone is one. The genes are TRBV29-1 and TRBJ2-5; D may match TRBD1 or TRBD2 (5 bases each). CDR3 length: 14 residues. Germline-derived CDR1 and CDR2 are SQVTM and ANQGSEA. V shed 0 bases and J shed 5 bases, with 13 bases lying between them. The DNA for the CDR3 is TGCAGCGTTGAAGATCGAGGGGCTTGGGAGACCCAGTACTTC. Its translation: CSVEDRGAWETQYF. The full variable domain, in which reference TRBV29-1 and TRBJ2-5 provide the parts outside the CDR3, is SAVISQKPSRDICQRGTSLTIQCQVDSQVTMMFWYRQQPGQSLTLIATANQGSEATYESGFVIDKFPISRPNLTFSTLTVSNMSPEDSSIYLCSVEDRGAWETQYFGPGTRLLVL.

The chain recombines TRBV5-1 with TRBJ2-7; D is unresolved. Germline V gene sequence: CDR1 SGHRS, CDR2 YFSETQ. The CDR3 consists of 16 residues. V was shortened by 0 bases and J by 0 bases, with 13 bases between the two germline ends. The CDR3 spells CASSLGRPSSSYEQYF. The CDR3 nucleotides read TGCGCCAGCAGCTTGGGGCGACCCTCCAGCTCCTACGAGCAGTACTTC.

The chain has TRBV7-3 and TRBJ2-1; a possible D gene is TRBD2 (6 bases). The CDR3 loop spans 14 amino acids. Germline assignment: CDR1 SGHTA and CDR2 FQGTGA. With 2 bases removed from V and 8 bases from J, the gap between germline ends came to 13 bases. CDR3 protein: CASSLEGGKDEQFF. As DNA, the CDR3 is TGTGCCAGCAGCTTAGAGGGCGGGAAAGATGAGCAGTTCTTC.

This clone was detected a few times. The chain recombines TRBV13 with TRBJ1-2; D ambiguous. Germline CDR1 reads PRHDT; CDR2 reads FYEKMQ (reference sequence). CDR3 length: 14 residues. Trimming took off 2 bases at V and 1 base at J, with 8 bases between the two ends. CDR3 sequence reads: CASSLKGRNYGYTF. CDR3 nucleotides: TGTGCCAGCAGCTTAAAGGGCCGTAACTATGGCTACACCTTC. Using reference TRBV13 and TRBJ1-2 for the parts outside the CDR3, the full variable domain is AAGVIQSPRHLIKEKRETATLKCYPIPRHDTVYWYQQGPGQDPQFLISFYEKMQSDKGSIPDRFSAQQFSDYHSELNMSSLELGDSALYFCASSLKGRNYGYTFGSGTRLTVV.

This clone has more than one count but fewer than ten. The chain recombines TRBV2 with TRBJ1-2; no firm D call. V dropped 6 bases and J dropped 4 bases, with 15 bases sitting between them. Looked up from germline, CDR1 is SNHLY and CDR2 is FYNNEI. CDR3 length: 14 amino acids. This CDR3 reads CASSPEPGVYGYTF. The CDR3 bases are TGTGCCAGCAGCCCCGAACCGGGAGTCTATGGCTACACCTTC.

The table lists this clone with a few counts. The genes are TRBV2 and TRBJ2-1; 11 nucleotides line up with TRBD2. The trim removed 6 bases at V and 8 bases at J, leaving 9 bases unmatched. This CDR3 has 15 residues. Germline V lookup: CDR1 SNHLY, CDR2 FYNNEI. CDR3 sequence (DNA): TGTGCCAGCAGACTACTAGCGGGGGCTGGCGATGAGCAGTTCTTC. Encoded protein: CASRLLAGAGDEQFF.

V is TRBV5-1 and J is TRBJ2-5; tentative D call: TRBD1 (6 bases). Trimming took off 4 bases at V and 5 bases at J, with 12 bases between the two ends. CDR1 is SGHRS and CDR2 is YFSETQ in the germline V gene. CDR3 length: 13 residues. The CDR3 is CASSLRDRETQYF. CDR3 DNA sequence: TGCGCCAGCAGCCTACGAGACAGGGAGACCCAGTACTTC.

The chain uses TRBV7-9 and TRBJ2-2; D ambiguous. This CDR3 has 13 residues. V was cut by 7 bases and J by 5 bases, with 11 bases left in between. In germline, CDR1 is SEHNR, CDR2 FQNEAQ (reference sequence). The DNA for the CDR3 is TGTGCCAGCACCGTTGGATGGACCGGGGAGCTGTTTTTT. Its protein is CASTVGWTGELFF. Complete variable domain (other parts from reference TRBV7-9 and TRBJ2-2): DTGVSQNPRHKITKRGQNVTFRCDPISEHNRLYWYRQTLGQGPEFLTYFQNEAQLEKSRLLSDRFSAERPKGSFSTLEIQRTEQGDSAMYLCASTVGWTGELFFGEGSRLTVL.

V usage is TRBV7-2 and J usage is TRBJ2-1, with 8 bases aligning to TRBD2. J lost 2 bases, V lost 3 bases, and 3 bases had no gene match. CDR1 and CDR2 from the germline V gene are SGHTA and FQGNSA. The CDR3 has 15 residues. The CDR3: CASSFSGNAYNEQFF. CDR3 bases: TGTGCCAGCAGCTTTAGCGGGAATGCCTACAATGAGCAGTTCTTC.

In this sample, this clone turned up once. The CDR3 DNA reads as TGTGCCAGCAGACAACACGGCTCTGGAAACACCATATATTTT. Translated, it gives CASRQHGSGNTIYF. The rearrangement joins TRBV5-6 to TRBJ1-3; no clear D gene. Trimming left V 5 bases short and J 0 bases short, with 9 bases between. The CDR3 spans 14 residues. Germline-derived CDR1 and CDR2 are SGHDT and YYEEEE.